This TCR beta chain derives from a study of metastatic and nonmetastatic thyroid tumors. No patient had received any treatment before thyroid surgery. The ends were cut back, 3 bases at V and 4 bases at J, with 13 bases in the middle. The CDR3 length is 15 residues. MiXCR was used by TCRdb to re-call the PCR reads. The data hold around 45,000 clones, with around 4% observed a single time. This chain connects TRBV12-3 or TRBV12-4 to TRBJ1-5, with a tentative D call TRBD1 (5 bases). The source is a female donor with papillary thyroid cancer or a benign thyroid nodule (not recorded which). Some clones in this sample may be carry-over from other donors' samples. The sequencing input was blood. CDR3 loop: CASSLSGSGNQPQHF. The CDR3 DNA follows: TGTGCCAGCAGTTTGTCAGGGTCAGGGAATCAGCCCCAGCATTTT.